A single sample gave rise to the 19 T cell receptor beta chains below, sequenced in a study of blood T cell repertoires in COVID-19. The repertoire was sequenced with immunoSEQ multiplex PCR; TCRdb's copy has only in-frame clones and lacks some. The sample includes fewer than 200,000 clones, roughly 90% of them seen just once. The sequenced sample was peripheral blood. These receptors all come from a man aged 50 or older with acute or convalescent COVID-19.

CDR3 region: CASSPDGDRAYGYTF. Here the CDR3 DNA reads TGTGCCAGCTCACCCGATGGGGACAGGGCTTATGGCTACACCTTC. The chain employs TRBV18 and TRBJ1-2; 9 nucleotides match TRBD1. CDR1 is KGHSH and CDR2 is LQKENI in the germline V gene. This CDR3 is built from 15 residues. Trimming cost V 3 bases and J 5 bases; bases outside gene matches: 7.

The V call is TRBV7-2, the J call TRBJ2-1; TRBD1 aligns across 10 bases. Germline V lookup: CDR1 SGHTA, CDR2 FQGNSA. The CDR3 covers 15 residues. J lost 3 bases, V lost 4 bases, and 3 bases had no gene match. The CDR3 reads CASSSRDRGYNEQFF. The DNA for the CDR3 is TGTGCCAGCAGCTCCAGGGACAGGGGCTACAATGAGCAGTTCTTC.

The V and J genes are TRBV7-2 and TRBJ2-2; tentatively, D is TRBD1 (6 bases). The CDR3 is 14 residues long. With 3 bases removed from V and 3 bases from J, the gap between germline ends came to 8 bases. The germline V gene has CDR1 SGHTA and CDR2 FQGNSA. CDR3 loop: CASSFYRDTGELFF. CDR3 nucleotide sequence: TGTGCCAGCAGCTTCTACAGGGACACCGGGGAGCTGTTTTTT.

The CDR3 here is CASSWDRLANYGYTF. DNA of the CDR3: TGTGCCAGCAGTTGGGACCGACTAGCTAACTATGGCTACACCTTC. This chain connects TRBV27 to TRBJ1-2, with D tentatively TRBD1 (5 bases). The CDR3 contains 15 residues. V gave up 4 bases and J gave up 0 bases, with 12 bases separating them. Germline assignment: CDR1 MNHEY and CDR2 SMNVEV (reference sequence).

This clone was recorded a few times. This sample also contains other DNA sequences that code for the same CDR3. The CDR3 reads CASSYQGNTEAFF. The CDR3 bases are TGTGCCAGCAGTTACCAGGGGAACACTGAAGCTTTCTTT. V is TRBV6-2 or TRBV6-3 and J is TRBJ1-1; D is perhaps TRBD1 (5 bases). This CDR3 comprises 13 residues. Germline values: CDR1 MNHEY, CDR2 SVGEGT. Trimming removed 2 bases from V and 1 base from J, with 5 bases in between.

The chain links TRBV12-3 or TRBV12-4 to TRBJ2-5; D is possibly TRBD2 (6 bases). CDR3 length: 13 amino acids. V lost 6 bases, J lost 0 bases, and 8 bases lay in between. The chain's CDR3 is CASSWDYQETQYF. DNA for the CDR3: TGTGCCAGCAGCTGGGACTACCAAGAGACCCAGTACTTC.

The chain recombines TRBV19 with TRBJ2-5, with D tentatively TRBD1 (6 bases). V dropped 3 bases and J dropped 5 bases, with 16 bases sitting between them. This CDR3 is 15 amino acids long. Germline lookup yields CDR1 LNHDA and CDR2 SQIVND (reference sequence). The CDR3 bases are TGTGCCAGTAGTATTGGGTTTTCAGGGGTTGAGACCCAGTACTTC. Its translation: CASSIGFSGVETQYF.

The DNA for the CDR3 is TGTGCCAGCAGCCGGACAGTAGCCAAAAACATTCAGTACTTC. Its protein is CASSRTVAKNIQYF. The chain has TRBV3-1 (or the pseudogene TRBV3-2) and TRBJ2-4; maybe TRBD1 (6 bases). Germline assignment: CDR1 LGHDT and CDR2 YNNKEL (reference sequence). The germline V and J ends were trimmed by 4 bases and 0 bases, with 7 bases remaining between them. The CDR3 runs 14 residues.

The CDR3 region has the DNA TGTGCCAGTACCTTGGGGCAGCATCGTAGTGGCTACACCTTC. It codes for CASTLGQHRSGYTF. The gene calls are TRBV19 and TRBJ1-2; perhaps TRBD1 as D (5 bases). The CDR3 sequence is 14 residues long. The germline V and J ends were trimmed by 7 bases and 7 bases, with 19 bases remaining between them. Germline CDR1 reads LNHDA; CDR2 reads SQIVND (reference sequence). Full variable domain (missing parts from reference TRBV19 and TRBJ1-2): DGGITQSPKYLFRKEGQNVTLSCEQNLNHDAMYWYRQDPGQGLRLIYYSQIVNDFQKGDIAEGYSVSREKKESFPLTVTSAQKNPTAFYLCASTLGQHRSGYTFGSGTRLTVV.

This clone was seen only a few times. CDR3 DNA: TGCGCCAGCAGCCAAGGGATACAACAGGGCTCTAACTATGGCTACACCTTC. Translated: CASSQGIQQGSNYGYTF. This chain uses TRBV4-1 with TRBJ1-2, with D possibly TRBD1 on 6 matching bases. CDR3 length equals 17 residues. Germline values: CDR1 MGHRA, CDR2 YSYEKL. Between the trimmed V and J ends, which lost 1 base and 0 bases, there was a span of 15 bases.

This chain uses TRBV4-2 with TRBJ2-4, with a possible D match to TRBD2 (5 bases). CDR3 length: 17 residues. Trimming cost V 0 bases and J 4 bases, with 16 bases left between them. From germline, CDR1 is LGHNA and CDR2 YNFKEQ. Written as DNA, the CDR3 is TGTGCCAGCAGCCAAGAGGTCCTAGCCAGTGGAAAAAACATTCAGTACTTC. Translation: CASSQEVLASGKNIQYF.

The chain is built from TRBV27 and TRBJ2-7; possibly TRBD1 for D (5 bases). The CDR3 totals 14 residues. Germline CDR1 reads MNHEY; CDR2 reads SMNVEV (reference sequence). V dropped 2 bases and J dropped 2 bases, with 10 bases sitting between them. The CDR3 nucleotides read TGTGCCAGCAGTTTAACAGGAGAAGCCTACGAGCAGTACTTC. It encodes CASSLTGEAYEQYF.

The rearrangement joins TRBV6-6 to TRBJ1-3; no definite D call. Germline CDR1 and CDR2: MNHNY and SVGAGI (reference sequence). The CDR3 is made up of 12 amino acids. With 7 bases removed from V and 2 bases from J, the gap between germline ends came to 6 bases. The CDR3 reads CASKATGNTIYF. As DNA, the CDR3 is TGTGCCAGCAAAGCGACTGGAAACACCATATATTTT.

This chain joins TRBV11-3 and TRBJ2-4, with 12 nucleotides matching TRBD1. The CDR3 is 16 amino acids. Germline CDR1 is SGHNT and CDR2 is YENEEA. J lost 2 bases, V lost 5 bases, and 4 bases had no gene match. The CDR3 DNA follows: TGTGCCAGCAGCGGCGGGACAGGGGGCTCCAAAAACATTCAGTACTTC. Protein: CASSGGTGGSKNIQYF.

The rearrangement joins TRBV27 to TRBJ2-3, with 8 nucleotides matching TRBD1. Per the germline V gene, CDR1 is MNHEY and CDR2 is SMNVEV (reference sequence). Trimming cost V 5 bases and J 9 bases; bases outside gene matches: 13. This CDR3 is 15 amino acids long. CDR3 loop: CASSRDRRGPGTQYF. In DNA, the CDR3 is TGTGCCAGCAGTCGGGACAGGAGGGGACCGGGAACGCAGTATTTT.

The chain carries TRBV7-6 and TRBJ2-2; perhaps TRBD1 as D (5 bases). Trimming removed 2 bases from V and 3 bases from J, with 19 bases in between. The germline gives CDR1 SGHVS, CDR2 FNYEAQ. The CDR3 sequence is 18 residues long. CDR3 residues: CASSLSYISDSYTGELFF. The CDR3 region has the DNA TGTGCCAGCAGCTTATCTTATATATCTGACAGCTACACCGGGGAGCTGTTTTTT.

This chain connects TRBV6-5 to TRBJ1-6; 7 positions agree with TRBD1. This CDR3 is built from 16 residues. Germline V gene lookup returns CDR1 MNHEY and CDR2 SVGAGI. V shed 4 bases, J shed 9 bases, and the junction held 12 bases outside the gene matches. The CDR3 nucleotides are TGTGCCAGCAGTTCCGCTCCCGGGACAGTAGCTTCACCCCTCCACTTT. It translates to CASSSAPGTVASPLHF.

The chain uses TRBV18 and TRBJ2-7; weak D call: TRBD1 (5 bases). Germline CDR1 and CDR2: KGHSH and LQKENI. There are 13 residues in the CDR3. V lost 5 bases, J lost 2 bases, and 10 bases lay in between. CDR3 sequence: CASSLETAYEQYF. The CDR3 bases are TGTGCCAGCTCATTAGAGACAGCCTACGAGCAGTACTTC.

The rearrangement links TRBV18 to TRBJ2-6; the D gene is possibly TRBD1 (5 bases). The CDR3 has 14 residues. CDR1 KGHSH and CDR2 LQKENI come from the germline V gene. The V end was cut by 10 bases, the J end by 1 base, with 11 bases between. CDR3 nucleotides: TGTGCCACACCCAGGGAATCTGGGGCCAACGTCCTGACTTTC. Its translation is CATPRESGANVLTF.